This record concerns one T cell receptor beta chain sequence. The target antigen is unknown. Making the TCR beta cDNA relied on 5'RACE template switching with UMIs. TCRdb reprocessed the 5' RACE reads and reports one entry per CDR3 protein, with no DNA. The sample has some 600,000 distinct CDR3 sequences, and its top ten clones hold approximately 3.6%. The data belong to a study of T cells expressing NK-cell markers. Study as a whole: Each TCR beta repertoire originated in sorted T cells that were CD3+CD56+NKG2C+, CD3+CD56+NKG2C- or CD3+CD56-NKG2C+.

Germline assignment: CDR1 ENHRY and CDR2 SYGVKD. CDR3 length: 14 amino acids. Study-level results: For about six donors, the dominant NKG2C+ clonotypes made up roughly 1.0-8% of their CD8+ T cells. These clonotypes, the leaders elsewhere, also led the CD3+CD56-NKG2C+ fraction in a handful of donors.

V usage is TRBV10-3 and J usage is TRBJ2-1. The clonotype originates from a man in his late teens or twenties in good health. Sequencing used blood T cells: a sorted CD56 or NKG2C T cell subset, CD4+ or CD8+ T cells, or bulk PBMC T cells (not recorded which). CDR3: CAISESGLLNEQFF.